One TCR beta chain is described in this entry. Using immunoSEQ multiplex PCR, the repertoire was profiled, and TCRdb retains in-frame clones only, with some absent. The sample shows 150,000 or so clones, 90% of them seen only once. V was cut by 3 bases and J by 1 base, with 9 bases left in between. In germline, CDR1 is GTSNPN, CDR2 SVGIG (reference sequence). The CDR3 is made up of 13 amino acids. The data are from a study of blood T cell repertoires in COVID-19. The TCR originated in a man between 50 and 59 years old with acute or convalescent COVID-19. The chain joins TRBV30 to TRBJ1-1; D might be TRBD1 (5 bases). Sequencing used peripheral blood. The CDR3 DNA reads TGTGCCTGGAGGGGGGGACCGAACACTGAAGCTTTCTTT. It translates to CAWRGGPNTEAFF.